A selection of T cell receptor beta chains follows, all from one sample in a study of stem cell transplantation in POMP-related autoinflammatory disease. TCRdb's table, derived via immunoSEQ multiplex PCR, lists solely in-frame clones and lacks some. The table has about 68,000 clones, roughly 90% seen once. Specimen: CD4+ T cells from PBMCs, collected after stem cell transplantation. The receptors shown here come from a human patient with POMP-related autoinflammation and immune dysregulation (PRAID). Some T cells may trace back to the graft donor. Both conserved end residues are part of each CDR3. The order of the fields is clone size, J gene, V gene, D gene, CDR3 DNA, CDR3 protein. D genes are given only for firm matches. Expanded clones are given a class, and other clones once, few, many or no size at all.

>NA|TRBJ2-5|TRBV28|NA
TGTGCCACCCTACCCCAAGAGCTTCGGGAGACCCAGTACTTC
CATLPQELRETQYF
>NA|TRBJ2-7|TRBV4-1|TRBD2
TGCGCCAGCAGCCCCGGACTAGCGGGAGTCTACGAGCAGTACTTC
CASSPGLAGVYEQYF
>NA|TRBJ2-5|TRBV19|TRBD2
TGTGCCAGTAGTCAACAAGCGGGGGCGGACCAGACCCAGTACTTC
CASSQQAGADQTQYF
>NA|TRBJ2-3|TRBV10-3|NA
TGTGCCATCAGGAAGGGCAGCAGGAGCACAGATACGCAGTATTTT
CAIRKGSRSTDTQYF
>NA|TRBJ1-2|TRBV4-1|NA
TGCGCCAGCAGCCAACCGGGATACGGTGGCTACACCTTC
CASSQPGYGGYTF
>NA|TRBJ1-6|TRBV10-3|NA
TGTGCCATCAGTGATCTAGGGGGAGATAATTCACCCCTCCACTTT
CAISDLGGDNSPLHF
>NA|TRBJ2-5|TRBV30|TRBD1
TGTGCCTGGAGTGCGGGACAGGGTGGTCTACGGGAGACCCAGTACTTC
CAWSAGQGGLRETQYF
>NA|TRBJ1-6|TRBV19|TRBD1
TGTGCCAGTAGGCAGACAGGGTCCAATTCACCCCTCCACTTT
CASRQTGSNSPLHF
>NA|TRBJ2-1|TRBV6-5|TRBD2
TGTGCCAGCAGCCTGGGACTAGCGGGGGTAGATGAGCAGTTCTTC
CASSLGLAGVDEQFF
>NA|TRBJ1-3|TRBV4-1|NA
TGCGCCAGCAGCCACCCCTACAACTCTGGAAACACCATATATTTT
CASSHPYNSGNTIYF
>NA|TRBJ2-3|TRBV4-1|NA
TGCGCCAGCAGCCAAGCTTACGGGGGCTCCACAGATACGCAGTATTTT
CASSQAYGGSTDTQYF
>NA|TRBJ2-7|TRBV18|TRBD2
TGTGCCAGCTCACCACTTTTTAGCGGGAGCGGGGACGAGCAGTACTTC
CASSPLFSGSGDEQYF
>NA|TRBJ2-5|TRBV28|NA
TGTGCCAGCAGTGCCGGGGTTCCAGAGACCCAGTACTTC
CASSAGVPETQYF
>NA|TRBJ1-1|TRBV21-1|NA
TGTGCCAGTCCGAGAGTTGCACCTGAAGCTTTCTTT
CASPRVAPEAFF
>NA|TRBJ2-1|TRBV6-1|TRBD2
TGTGCCAGCAGTGCGACACCGGGACTAGCGGGGGGAACCTACAATGAGCAGTTCTTC
CASSATPGLAGGTYNEQFF
>NA|TRBJ2-1|TRBV28|NA
TGTGCCAGCAACAGGCTGGGGACTCTTAAGGATCATGAGCAGTTCTTC
CASNRLGTLKDHEQFF
>once|TRBJ1-4|TRBV3-1/TRBV3-2|NA
TGTGCCAGCAGCCAAGCGGGTGCTTCAACTAATGAAAAACTGTTTTTT
CASSQAGASTNEKLFF
>NA|TRBJ1-4|TRBV6-5|NA
TGTGCCAGCAGCCCACGGGGGCCCAATGAAAAACTGTTTTTT
CASSPRGPNEKLFF
>NA|TRBJ1-1|TRBV6-5|NA
TGTGCCAGCAGTCTAACTCGTGGGGACACTGAAGCTTTCTTT
CASSLTRGDTEAFF
>NA|TRBJ2-7|TRBV2|NA
TGTGCCAGCAGTGAAGGCCAGGCCCCCTACGAGCAGTACTTC
CASSEGQAPYEQYF
>NA|TRBJ2-1|TRBV9|TRBD2
TGTGCCAGCAGCGCGACTAGCGGGACTTACAATGAGCAGTTCTTC
CASSATSGTYNEQFF
>NA|TRBJ2-7|TRBV7-2|TRBD2
TGTGCCAGCAGAAGGGGACTAGCATCCAACGAGCAGTACTTC
CASRRGLASNEQYF
>NA|TRBJ1-1|TRBV29-1|NA
TGCAGCGGAAGAAGGGAGGGAAGCACTGAAGCTTTCTTT
CSGRREGSTEAFF
>NA|TRBJ2-5|TRBV11-2|NA
TGTGCCAGCAGCCCCCGGGCAGGAGAGACCCAGTACTTC
CASSPRAGETQYF
>NA|TRBJ2-3|TRBV4-2|TRBD1
TGTGCCAGCAGCCTCTCACGGGACAGCCCAAGCACAGATACGCAGTATTTT
CASSLSRDSPSTDTQYF
>once|TRBJ1-5|TRBV9|NA
TGTGCCAGCAGCGTAGGTTGGGGAGGCAATCAGCCCCAGCATTTT
CASSVGWGGNQPQHF
>NA|TRBJ2-6|TRBV21-1|NA
TGTGCCAGCAGCAAAGCGCTGGTCTCTGGGGCCAACGTCCTGACTTTC
CASSKALVSGANVLTF
>NA|TRBJ1-6|TRBV2|NA
TGTGCCAGCTCATTCCGGACAGACACTTCACCCCTCCACTTT
CASSFRTDTSPLHF
>NA|TRBJ1-5|TRBV20-1|NA
TGCAGTGCTAGTAACAGTAATCAGCCCCAGCATTTT
CSASNSNQPQHF
>NA|TRBJ1-1|TRBV19|NA
TGTGCCAGTAGTATGGGGGACCCTCTATGGACTGAAGCTTTCTTT
CASSMGDPLWTEAFF
>NA|TRBJ1-5|TRBV4-1|NA
TGCGCCAGCAGCCAAGTTCATGGGCAGCCCCAGCATTTT
CASSQVHGQPQHF
>NA|TRBJ2-1|TRBV20-1|NA
TGCAGTGCTAGTTCTAGCGTCTACAATGAGCAGTTCTTC
CSASSSVYNEQFF
>NA|TRBJ1-2|TRBV6-5|NA
TGTGCCAGCAGTTTCGGACGGCCGTCCACTAACTATGGCTACACCTTC
CASSFGRPSTNYGYTF
>NA|TRBJ2-6|TRBV28|NA
TGTGCCAGCAGTTTAAGAGGGATTGGGGCCAACGTCCTGACTTTC
CASSLRGIGANVLTF